The clone carrying this T cell receptor (beta chain) was counted between two and nine times. Trimming took off 6 bases at V and 0 bases at J, with 14 bases between the two ends. This CDR3 is 15 amino acids long. Germline loops: CDR1 MGHRA, CDR2 YSYEKL. The data are from a study of blood T cells in healthy people across ages. Combining a sample-barcoded 5' primer with a J-beta primer mix, a second PCR ran for about 7 to 11 cycles. TCRdb used MiXCR to reprocess the 5' RACE reads, holding one entry per CDR3 protein. The sample records some 1.5 million distinct CDR3 sequences, approximately 39% being singletons.

The sample taken for sequencing was blood. This receptor was obtained from a woman between 18 and 30 years old in good health. This chain connects TRBV4-1 to TRBJ1-1, with D tentatively TRBD1 (5 bases). In DNA form, the CDR3 reads TGCGCCAGCAGTTACAGGAGTACCATGAACACTGAAGCTTTCTTT. As protein: CASSYRSTMNTEAFF.